This T cell receptor (beta chain) derives from a study of blood T cell repertoires in COVID-19. Study-wide background: The origin of the acute and convalescent COVID-19 samples was the United States, Italy and Spain. From T cells, B-cell-depleted T cells, or PBMCs came the material, which was cDNA or gDNA.

Repertoires were generated with immunoSEQ multiplex PCR, while TCRdb's copy carries only in-frame clones and drops some. The data hold 200,000 to 250,000 clones, with approximately 83% observed a single time. Individuals drawn from about 26 US areas were about 18 to 100 years old. Participant reports of clinical history set cohort assignment. In its sample, this clone was seen a few times. Other DNA sequences in this sample translate to the same CDR3. Germline V gene data show CDR1 as MDHEN and CDR2 as SYDVKM. Trimming removed 4 bases from V and 0 bases from J, with 12 bases in between. The CDR3 length is 15 residues.

This receptor was taken from a woman between 40 and 55 years old with acute COVID-19. The chain joins TRBV28 to TRBJ2-5, with D tentatively TRBD1 (6 bases). Sequences were obtained from PBMCs or T cells enriched from blood (not recorded which). CDR3 nucleotide sequence: TGTGCCAGCAGTTATCCTACAGGGTACCAAGAGACCCAGTACTTC. Translating it yields CASSYPTGYQETQYF.